The source of this T cell receptor (beta chain) is a study of regulatory T cells in long-lasting Graves disease. The CDR3 consists of 17 residues. The V end lost 3 bases, the J end lost 1 base, and 17 bases lay between the germline ends. Arm-PCR of CDR3 regions and iRepertoire HTBI primers were the basis on which TCR beta libraries were built. TCRdb processed the multiplex PCR reads anew with MiXCR; each CDR3 protein has one entry. Among around 470,000 distinct CDR3 sequences listed, around 15% were seen once. Time point reported: newly diagnosed GD, antithyroid drugs for less than 3 months. From RNA extracted from PBMCs, the TCR library was made. This clonotype was counted many times. Another study also made use of these data, one on T cells in Graves' hyperthyroidism and ophthalmopathy. That study reports: Clinical symptoms, serum thyroxine, TRAb, thyroid ultrasound and orbital computed tomography informed diagnoses. First-round RT-PCR of the TCR CDR3 relied on the HTBI primer set.

Source: peripheral blood mononuclear cells (PBMCs), taken at new diagnosis, from a patient treated with antithyroid drugs. The chain joins TRBV12-3 or TRBV12-4 to TRBJ2-3; tentatively, D is TRBD1 or TRBD2 (6 bases each). This TCR derives from a woman aged 45-60 years with Graves disease. CDR3 sequence reads: CASSFRFSRGGTDTQYF. The DNA of the CDR3 is TGTGCCAGCAGTTTCCGATTTTCGAGGGGGGGCACAGATACGCAGTATTTT.